A single sample is the source of the 32 T cell receptor beta chains below, sequenced in a study of molecular identifiers for immune sequencing clone quantification. TCRdb fed the PCR reads into MiXCR, producing one record per CDR3 protein. The sample has hundreds of thousands of distinct CDR3 sequences; less than 30% are singletons. The sample taken for sequencing was naive CD8+ T cells from blood, with Jurkat cell RNA spiked in. Specified subset: FACS-sorted CD8+CD4-CCR7+CD45RA+ naive T cells. The receptors were gathered from a human donor in good health. Some libraries in this study had Jurkat cell RNA spiked in.

On this clonotype itself: A much larger clone is a single base away; this may be a read error. The chain recombines TRBV9 with TRBJ2-3; 10 nucleotides align to TRBD2. The CDR3 runs to 19 residues. Per the germline V gene, CDR1 is SGDLS and CDR2 is YYNGEE. CDR3 sequence: CASSVEGSSGGPSIDTQYF. CDR3 nucleotides: TGTGCCAGCAGCGTAGAAGGATCTAGCGGGGGACCTAGCATAGATACGCAGTATTTT.

In its sample, this clonotype was seen many times. The CDR3 DNA sequence: TGTGCCAGCAGCGTAGAAGCAGGAGCAGATACGCAGTATTTT. Amino acid sequence: CASSVEAGADTQYF. The chain combines TRBV9 with TRBJ2-3; no definite D call. This CDR3 spans 14 amino acids. Trimming stripped 0 bases from V and 4 bases from J, with 9 bases between. CDR1 and CDR2 from the germline V gene are SGDLS and YYNGEE.

This clonotype showed up many times. The genes are TRBV6-2 or TRBV6-3 and TRBJ1-5, with D uncertain. The length of the CDR3 is 12 residues. Per the germline V gene, CDR1 is MNHEY and CDR2 is SVGEGT. Trimming took off 2 bases at V and 6 bases at J, with 5 bases between the two ends. CDR3 sequence (DNA): TGTGCCAGCAGTTACGCCCGTCAGCCCCAGCATTTT. Its translation is CASSYARQPQHF.

This clonotype was observed a single time. This may be a read error, as it is one base from a much larger clone. V and J are TRBV6-5 and TRBJ2-1; the D is unclear. Trimming pared 2 bases from V and 3 bases from J, leaving 8 bases between. This CDR3 comprises 14 residues. CDR1 and CDR2 (germline): MNHEY, SVGAGI. As DNA, the CDR3 is TGTGCCAGCAGTTACCCCGAGAACTACAATGAGCAGTTCTTC. Amino acids: CASSYPENYNEQFF.

J is TRBJ2-2 and V is TRBV4-2; tentative D call: TRBD2 (6 bases). Germline V gene lookup returns CDR1 LGHNA and CDR2 YNFKEQ. This CDR3 has 16 residues. V was clipped by 4 bases and J by 6 bases, with 18 bases between them. CDR3: CASSPSSWEAPGELFF. The CDR3, as DNA: TGTGCCAGCAGCCCCAGCTCGTGGGAGGCCCCCGGGGAGCTGTTTTTT.

The chain joins TRBV4-3 to TRBJ2-7; 9 positions match TRBD2. The germline V gene has CDR1 LGHNA and CDR2 YSLEER. There are 19 residues in the CDR3. With 1 base clipped from V and 4 bases from J, the junction kept 17 bases outside the gene matches. In nucleotides, the CDR3 is TGCGCCAGCAGCCAAGTTTTAATTTCGCGGGGGGGCGAGGGATACGAGCAGTACTTC. Its translation is CASSQVLISRGGEGYEQYF.

In its sample, this clonotype was seen many times. V usage is TRBV12-3 or TRBV12-4 and J usage is TRBJ2-3, with 7 bases lining up with TRBD2. CDR3 length: 14 residues. J lost 3 bases, V lost 1 base, and 1 base had no gene match. CDR3 in DNA: TGTGCCAGCAGTTTAGGCGGGAGTACAGATACGCAGTATTTT. Protein product: CASSLGGSTDTQYF.

This clonotype was recorded many times. CDR3 sequence reads: CASRGTSGGLTDTQYF. CDR3 bases: TGTGCCAGCAGGGGGACTAGCGGGGGGCTCACAGATACGCAGTATTTT. The chain recombines TRBV27 with TRBJ2-3, with 15 positions matching TRBD2. Germline values: CDR1 MNHEY, CDR2 SMNVEV (reference sequence). There are 16 residues in the CDR3. V dropped 6 bases and J dropped 2; count of bases not matched to a gene: 3.

With respect to this clonotype: A much larger clone differs from this one at a single base, so this may be a read error. This sequence joins TRBV4-3 and TRBJ2-7, with TRBD2 matching 9 bases. The CDR3 length is 15 residues. Germline V gene data show CDR1 as LGHNA and CDR2 as YSLEER. With 1 base clipped from V and 6 bases from J, the junction kept 7 bases outside the gene matches. The CDR3 here is CASSQVSGGTCEQYF. Written as DNA, the CDR3 is TGCGCCAGCAGCCAAGTGAGCGGGGGGACCTGCGAGCAGTACTTC.

The sample holds many counts of this clonotype. The chain uses TRBV5-5 and TRBJ1-2, with 9 bases fitting TRBD1. J lost 4 bases, V lost 4 bases, and 2 bases had no gene match. Germline CDR1 is SGHKS and CDR2 is YYEKEE (reference sequence). CDR3 length equals 13 residues. CDR3 sequence reads: CASSPDRGYGYTF. The DNA for the CDR3 is TGTGCCAGCAGCCCGGACAGGGGCTATGGCTACACCTTC.

This clonotype was seen only a few times. The V gene is TRBV7-3, the J gene TRBJ2-3, with 7 bases aligning to TRBD2. The V gene's germline CDR1 is SGHTA and CDR2 FQGTGA. The V gene end was trimmed by 1 base and the J gene end by 2 bases; junction bases not matched to a gene: 6. CDR3 length: 16 amino acids. The chain's CDR3 is CASSLISREPTDTQYF. For the CDR3, the DNA is TGTGCCAGCAGCTTAATATCGCGGGAGCCCACAGATACGCAGTATTTT.

A remark on this clonotype: It may be a read error: a sequence one base away is much more abundant. V gene TRBV5-1 combines with J gene TRBJ1-1; D uncertain. Germline loops: CDR1 SGHRS, CDR2 YFSETQ. V was clipped by 3 bases and J by 2 bases, with 14 bases between them. The length of the CDR3 is 15 residues. As DNA, the CDR3 is TGCGCCAGCAGCTCTACGACACGCCTCAACACTGAAGCTTTCTTT. It yields the protein CASSSTTRLNTEAFF.

The chain links TRBV7-2 to TRBJ1-2, with unresolved D. The length of the CDR3 is 15 residues. Germline CDR1 reads SGHTA; CDR2 reads FQGNSA. The V end lost 1 base, the J end lost 8 bases, and 17 bases lay between the germline ends. CDR3 sequence: CASSLDLGKMEGYTF. The CDR3 DNA follows: TGTGCCAGCAGCTTAGATCTTGGCAAAATGGAAGGCTACACCTTC. Using reference TRBV7-2 and TRBJ1-2 for the parts outside the CDR3, the full variable domain is GAGVSQSPSNKVTEKGKDVELRCDPISGHTALYWYRQSLGQGLEFLIYFQGNSAPDKSGLPSDRFSAERTGGSVSTLTIQRTQQEDSAVYLCASSLDLGKMEGYTFGSGTRLTVV.

For this clonotype: An end of the junction differs from the germline gene, which may be a read error. The chain carries TRBV12-3 or TRBV12-4 and TRBJ1-1; perhaps TRBD1 as D (5 bases). This CDR3 comprises 12 residues. CDR3 sequence (DNA): TGTGTCAGCAGTTTAGGGGCGACTGAAGCTTTCTTT. Protein: CVSSLGATEAFF.

This clonotype was seen only a few times. CDR3 coding DNA: TGTGCCAGCAGTGAGCATGCCTCCCCGGAAATAGGCGAGCAGTACTTC. Residues: CASSEHASPEIGEQYF. This chain joins TRBV25-1 and TRBJ2-7; unclear D gene. The ends were cut back, 3 bases at V and 6 bases at J, with 21 bases in the middle. The CDR3 length is 16 residues. The germline gives CDR1 MGHDK, CDR2 SYGVNS.

This clonotype has a count of ten or more. The chain carries TRBV3-1 and TRBJ2-3, with 8 bases that match TRBD2. CDR1 is LGHDT and CDR2 is YNNKEL in the germline V gene (reference sequence). After removal of 0 bases from V and 2 bases from J, the junction contained 10 bases not matched to a gene. CDR3 length: 18 amino acids. Here the CDR3 reads CASSQDIFKRESTDTQYF. CDR3 nucleotide sequence: TGTGCCAGCAGCCAAGATATTTTCAAGCGGGAGTCCACAGATACGCAGTATTTT.

At least ten counts were recorded for this clonotype. This rearrangement joins TRBV6-2 or TRBV6-3 to TRBJ1-1; no definite D call. Trimming took off 7 bases at V and 1 base at J, with 7 bases between the two ends. The CDR3 loop spans 12 amino acids. CDR1 and CDR2 (germline): MNHEY, SVGEGT. In DNA, the CDR3 is TGTGCCAGCAATGTAGGGAACACTGAAGCTTTCTTT. Translating gives CASNVGNTEAFF.

About this clonotype: The junction differs from germline at one of its ends, possibly a read error. The chain carries TRBV29-1 and TRBJ1-1; D not resolved. The CDR3 covers 11 residues. Germline V gene sequence: CDR1 SQVTM, CDR2 ANQGSEA. The CDR3 DNA reads as TGCAGCGTTGGGTCTAACACTGCAGCTTTCTTT. It translates to CSVGSNTAAFF.

Note on this clonotype: A much larger clonotype is one base distant, so this may be a read error. The conserved phenylalanine or tryptophan normally closing the CDR3 is absent here, so this likely arose from a read error. This sequence joins TRBV6-1 and TRBJ2-5, with a possible D match to TRBD1 (5 bases). V was cut by 0 bases and J by 3 bases, with 8 bases left in between. Germline CDR1 MNHNS, CDR2 SASEGT. The CDR3 runs to 14 residues. The CDR3 nucleotides read TGTGCCAGCAGTGAAGCTACAGGCAAAGAGACCCAGTACCTC. Its protein product is CASSEATGKETQYL.

The rearrangement joins TRBV7-9 to TRBJ2-1; D possibly matches TRBD1 or TRBD2 (5 bases each). V was clipped by 3 bases and J by 8 bases, with 14 bases between them. Germline V gene lookup returns CDR1 SEHNR and CDR2 FQNEAQ (reference sequence). The CDR3 loop spans 14 amino acids. The CDR3 nucleotides read TGTGCCAGCAGCTTTCCAGGACGGGACGATGAGCAGTTCTTC. Its protein product is CASSFPGRDDEQFF.

V usage is TRBV6-2 or TRBV6-3 and J usage is TRBJ2-1; 8 bases match TRBD1. CDR3 length equals 13 residues. CDR1 and CDR2 (germline): MNHEY, SVGEGT. CDR3 sequence: CTNNFDRGNEQFF. DNA of the CDR3: TGTACCAACAATTTCGACAGGGGCAATGAGCAGTTCTTC.

This clonotype was seen repeatedly, ten times or more. This chain joins TRBV28 and TRBJ2-7; TRBD2 aligns across 13 bases. The CDR3 extends over 16 amino acids. CDR1 and CDR2 (germline): MDHEN, SYDVKM. Trimming took 2 bases from V and 6 from J; bases not matched to a gene: 7. In DNA, the CDR3 is TGTGCCAGCAGTTTACACGGACTAGCGGGAGTTCCCGAGCAGTACTTC. Translating it yields CASSLHGLAGVPEQYF. Based on the CDR3 plus reference TRBV28 and TRBJ2-7, the full variable domain is DVKVTQSSRYLVKRTGEKVFLECVQDMDHENMFWYRQDPGLGLRLIYFSYDVKMKEKGDIPEGYSVSREKKERFSLILESASTNQTSMYLCASSLHGLAGVPEQYFGPGTRLTVT.

V gene TRBV6-1 combines with J gene TRBJ2-1; 11 bases are a match to TRBD2. The ends lost 6 bases at V and 7 bases at J; junction bases unmatched: 11. CDR3 length: 16 residues. Germline V gene sequence: CDR1 MNHNS, CDR2 SASEGT. The CDR3 here is CASRTISGGARNEQFF. CDR3 DNA: TGTGCCAGCAGAACTATTAGCGGGGGGGCCCGAAATGAGCAGTTCTTC.

A few counts support this clonotype. The V and J genes are TRBV7-9 and TRBJ1-5; the D gene is possibly TRBD1 (5 bases). Looked up from germline, CDR1 is SEHNR and CDR2 is FQNEAQ (reference sequence). The V gene lost 4 bases and the J gene lost 7 bases, with 20 bases spanning the gap. This CDR3 has 16 amino acids. The CDR3 region has the DNA TGTGCCAGCAGCTCCGGGGAGGACTCTGAGGGGCAGCCCCAGCATTTT. Its protein product is CASSSGEDSEGQPQHF.

Remarks on this clonotype: This may stem from a read error, because a much larger clone lies one nucleotide away. The V gene is TRBV28, the J gene TRBJ2-5; D unclear. The germline CDR1 and CDR2 sequences are MDHEN and SYDVKM. The CDR3 loop spans 12 amino acids. The CDR3 nucleotides read TGTGCCAGCAGCGAGATACAAGAGACCCAGCACTTC. Translated, it gives CASSEIQETQHF.

CDR3 DNA: TGCAGTGCTAGCGCTGCGCCAGCGCTCTCCGAGCAGTACTTC. Translation gives CSASAAPALSEQYF. J is TRBJ2-7 and V is TRBV20-1; D gene ambiguous. V was shortened by 3 bases and J by 6 bases, with 18 bases between the two germline ends. This CDR3 region has 14 residues. Germline CDR1 reads DFQATT; CDR2 reads SNEGSKA (reference sequence).

This clonotype showed up many times. The gene calls are TRBV28 and TRBJ2-7; D is ambiguous. V lost 6 bases, J lost 4 bases, and 19 bases lay in between. CDR3 length: 15 residues. Germline CDR1 is MDHEN and CDR2 is SYDVKM. In nucleotides, the CDR3 is TGTGCCAGCAGCCCTGTGGGTATTGGGCTGTACGAGCAGTACTTC. Its translation: CASSPVGIGLYEQYF.

This clonotype was found many times. This chain connects TRBV6-2 or TRBV6-3 to TRBJ2-2; D gene ambiguous. CDR1 is MNHEY, CDR2 SVGEGT, per germline. Between the trimmed V and J ends, which lost 2 bases and 1 base, there was a span of 8 bases. CDR3 length: 15 amino acids. The CDR3 sequence is CASSYRLGNTGELFF. CDR3 nucleotides: TGTGCCAGCAGTTACAGGCTGGGGAACACCGGGGAGCTGTTTTTT.

This chain uses TRBV11-2 with TRBJ1-1, with TRBD1 matching 9 bases. The CDR3 runs 16 residues. Germline V gene sequence: CDR1 SGHAT, CDR2 FQNNGV. With V trimmed by 3 bases and J by 5 bases, 10 bases remained unmatched. CDR3 in amino acids: CASSLGQGTKGTEAFF. CDR3 coding DNA: TGTGCCAGCAGCTTGGGACAGGGTACGAAGGGAACTGAAGCTTTCTTT.

The sample holds many counts of this clonotype. The V call is TRBV6-2 or TRBV6-3, the J call TRBJ2-3; D remains unclear. Per the germline V gene, CDR1 is MNHEY and CDR2 is SVGEGT. The CDR3 sequence is 12 residues long. V was clipped by 5 bases and J by 6 bases, with 9 bases between them. The CDR3 region has the DNA TGTGCCAGCAGTCTTCCCATGGATACGCAGTATTTT. Its translation is CASSLPMDTQYF.

The chain carries TRBV10-2 and TRBJ2-2, with 13 bases that match TRBD2. Germline-derived CDR1 and CDR2 are WSHSY and SAAADI. The V segment lost 7 bases and the J segment 0 bases; nucleotides outside the gene matches: 8. The CDR3 loop spans 18 amino acids. The CDR3, as DNA: TGCGCCAGCAATCTCCCCACTAGCGGGGGGGCGAACACCGGGGAGCTGTTTTTT. Encoded protein: CASNLPTSGGANTGELFF.

This clonotype showed up just a few times. This sequence joins TRBV7-9 and TRBJ2-1, with 9 bases lining up with TRBD2. V shed 2 bases, J shed 3 bases, and the junction held 14 bases outside the gene matches. Germline V gene data show CDR1 as SEHNR and CDR2 as FQNEAQ (reference sequence). There are 19 residues in the CDR3. CDR3 region: CASSLLRRYSGGHYNEQFF. In DNA form, the CDR3 reads TGTGCCAGCAGCTTATTAAGGCGATATAGCGGGGGCCACTACAATGAGCAGTTCTTC. Filled out from reference TRBV7-9 and TRBJ2-1, the complete variable domain reads DTGVSQNPRHKITKRGQNVTFRCDPISEHNRLYWYRQTLGQGPEFLTYFQNEAQLEKSRLLSDRFSAERPKGSFSTLEIQRTEQGDSAMYLCASSLLRRYSGGHYNEQFFGPGTRLTVL.